This entry lists 30 T cell receptor beta chains sequenced from one sample in a study of beta chain features in type 1 diabetes. Study results and caveats: For Type 1 diabetes patients, all four CD4+ subsets carried TCRB CDR3s that were moderately but significantly shorter.

The study reverse transcribed the entire isolated RNA, so it sequenced expressed TCRB transcripts. The assay was immunoSEQ multiplex PCR, and TCRdb's table has in-frame clones only and misses some. The data contain about 650,000 clones, over 10% of them singletons. These receptors' antigens are unknown. Sequencing was carried out using naive CD4+ T cells from blood. The receptors stem from a man aged 25 to 40 with type 1 diabetes.

This chain uses TRBV5-6 with TRBJ1-1; D perhaps matches TRBD1 (6 bases). The ends were cut back, 3 bases at V and 1 base at J, with 10 bases in the middle. In germline, CDR1 is SGHDT, CDR2 YYEEEE. CDR3 size: 14 residues. CDR3 nucleotide sequence: TGTGCCAGCAGCTCTACGGACAGGAACACTGAAGCTTTCTTT. This codes for CASSSTDRNTEAFF.

The V and J genes are TRBV14 and TRBJ2-5, with D hard to call. The V end was cut by 0 bases, the J end by 3 bases, with 17 bases between. This CDR3 is 17 amino acids long. Germline-derived CDR1 and CDR2 are SGHDN and FVKESK. DNA for the CDR3: TGTGCCAGCAGCCAAGACTTCCGGACCCATGGGGAAGAGACCCAGTACTTC. Encoded protein: CASSQDFRTHGEETQYF.

The chain has TRBV29-1 and TRBJ2-2; either TRBD1 or TRBD2 may supply D (5 bases each). In germline, CDR1 is SQVTM, CDR2 ANQGSEA. With 7 bases removed from V and 5 bases from J, the gap between germline ends came to 14 bases. The CDR3 totals 13 residues. The CDR3 loop reads CSGFLGETGELFF. Here the CDR3 DNA reads TGCAGCGGCTTCCTAGGGGAGACCGGGGAGCTGTTTTTT.

This clone has a handful of counts. The J gene is TRBJ2-4, the V gene TRBV2; no clear D. V was clipped by 1 base and J by 15 bases, with 10 bases between them. Germline CDR1 reads SNHLY; CDR2 reads FYNNEI. This CDR3 comprises 11 residues. CDR3 sequence (DNA): TGTGCCAGCAGTGAAGAGGCCCTACCGTACTTC. Amino acid sequence: CASSEEALPYF.

The chain employs TRBV6-5 and TRBJ2-7; TRBD1 aligns across 9 bases. Trimming removed 4 bases from V and 2 bases from J; junction bases left unmatched: 6. Per the germline V gene, CDR1 is MNHEY and CDR2 is SVGAGI. This CDR3 contains 15 residues. The CDR3 nucleotides read TGTGCCAGCAGTTTACGACAGGGGGATACCTACGAGCAGTACTTC. Translated, it gives CASSLRQGDTYEQYF.

The V and J genes are TRBV29-1 and TRBJ1-1, with a weak D call TRBD1 (5 bases). Trimming took 4 bases from V and 5 from J, leaving 8 bases between them. This CDR3 has 11 amino acids. In germline, CDR1 is SQVTM, CDR2 ANQGSEA. The CDR3 DNA reads TGCAGCGTTGGGAAGGGGACTGAAGCTTTCTTT. Translation: CSVGKGTEAFF.

This clone was counted only a few times. V and J are TRBV27 and TRBJ1-2; TRBD1 aligns across 7 bases. CDR3 length equals 13 residues. With 6 bases clipped from V and 3 bases from J, the junction kept 4 bases outside the gene matches. CDR1 MNHEY and CDR2 SMNVEV come from the germline V gene (reference sequence). CDR3 residues: CASSRDRDYGYTF. The CDR3 DNA reads as TGTGCCAGCAGCAGAGACAGGGACTATGGCTACACCTTC.

The genes are TRBV18 and TRBJ1-2; 7 nucleotides line up with TRBD1. The CDR3 extends over 17 amino acids. With 2 bases clipped from V and 6 bases from J, the junction kept 15 bases outside the gene matches. Germline CDR1 reads KGHSH; CDR2 reads LQKENI. The CDR3 spells CASSPMTGLSLWDGYTF. The CDR3 DNA sequence: TGTGCCAGCTCACCAATGACAGGGCTATCTCTATGGGATGGCTACACCTTC.

This clone turned up a few times. This sequence joins TRBV6-1 and TRBJ2-7; 9 nucleotides line up with TRBD1. The V and J ends lost 6 bases and 6 bases, in that order; junction bases with no gene match: 12. The CDR3 sequence is 15 residues long. From germline, CDR1 is MNHNS and CDR2 SASEGT. In DNA, the CDR3 is TGTGCCAGCAGGGTACAGGGGGCGTACGGTACCGAGCAGTACTTC. Its translation: CASRVQGAYGTEQYF.

This clone was seen only a few times. The CDR3 region is CASSLNALGTIYF. CDR3 nucleotide sequence: TGTGCCAGCAGTTTAAACGCCTTAGGCACCATATATTTT. V is TRBV27 and J is TRBJ1-3; no clear D gene. Between the trimmed V and J ends, which lost 2 bases and 9 bases, there was a span of 11 bases. Germline V gene data show CDR1 as MNHEY and CDR2 as SMNVEV (reference sequence). The CDR3 covers 13 residues.

The chain recombines TRBV6-6 with TRBJ2-6; D is uncertain. Germline CDR1 and CDR2: MNHNY and SVGAGI (reference sequence). The CDR3 covers 15 residues. V gave up 3 bases and J gave up 0 bases, with 6 bases separating them. The CDR3 here is CASSYTRSGANVLTF. The CDR3 region has the DNA TGTGCCAGCAGTTATACCCGCTCTGGGGCCAACGTCCTGACTTTC.

The chain joins TRBV12-5 to TRBJ2-5; 7 positions agree with TRBD1. The ends lost 2 bases at V and 4 bases at J; junction bases unmatched: 7. Looked up from germline, CDR1 is LGHNT and CDR2 is FRNRAP. The CDR3 contains 15 residues. DNA for the CDR3: TGTGCTAGTGGTTTGTGGCTTACAGGGGCAGAGACCCAGTACTTC. This codes for CASGLWLTGAETQYF. Combining the CDR3 with reference TRBV12-5 and TRBJ2-5 gives the whole variable domain DARVTQTPRHKVTEMGQEVTMRCQPILGHNTVFWYRQTMMQGLELLAYFRNRAPLDDSGMPKDRFSAEMPDATLATLKIQPSEPRDSAVYFCASGLWLTGAETQYFGPGTRLLVL.

This clone occurred a few times. This chain joins TRBV10-3 and TRBJ1-2; D uncertain. The CDR3 loop spans 14 amino acids. V lost 2 bases, J lost 2 bases, and 9 bases lay in between. Germline V gives CDR1 ENHRY, CDR2 SYGVKD. CDR3 residues: CAISEIGRNYGYTF. The CDR3 DNA reads TGTGCCATCAGTGAGATTGGACGGAACTATGGCTACACCTTC.

The gene calls are TRBV2 and TRBJ1-6, with TRBD1 identical over 7 bases. V gave up 6 bases and J gave up 6 bases; unmatched junction bases: 5. Per the germline V gene, CDR1 is SNHLY and CDR2 is FYNNEI. There are 14 residues in the CDR3. CDR3 DNA sequence: TGTGCCAGCAGGGTGGGACAGATTAATTCACCCCTCCACTTT. Protein sequence: CASRVGQINSPLHF.

The rearrangement uses TRBV2 and TRBJ1-1; D is unresolved. CDR3 length equals 14 residues. V lost 8 bases, J lost 0 bases, and 13 bases lay in between. CDR1 and CDR2 (germline): SNHLY, FYNNEI. CDR3 in DNA: TGTGCCAGCTGGGCCGCGGGAATGAACACTGAAGCTTTCTTT. It encodes CASWAAGMNTEAFF.

The CDR3 spells CASSLEGDSPLHF. In DNA form, the CDR3 reads TGTGCCAGCAGCTTAGAAGGGGATTCACCCCTCCACTTT. This sequence joins TRBV11-2 and TRBJ1-6, with D perhaps matching TRBD1 (5 bases). The CDR3 has 13 residues. The germline V and J ends were trimmed by 0 bases and 8 bases, with 5 bases remaining between them. Germline lookup yields CDR1 SGHAT and CDR2 FQNNGV.

As concerns this clone: A junction boundary mismatches the germline segment, possibly from a read error. The chain combines TRBV29-1 with TRBJ2-5, with D perhaps matching TRBD2 (5 bases). CDR3 length: 10 amino acids. Germline assignment: CDR1 SQVTM and CDR2 ANQGSEA. The CDR3 sequence is CSVGTRGVNF. DNA for the CDR3: TGCAGCGTTGGCACTCGGGGAGTGAACTTC.

This clone was counted a few times. The gene calls are TRBV10-3 and TRBJ2-5; TRBD2 aligns across 10 bases. V lost 4 bases and J lost 5; bases outside the gene matches: 13. Germline V gene data show CDR1 as ENHRY and CDR2 as SYGVKD. This CDR3 contains 17 residues. CDR3 amino acids: CAISVRAGTSEGETQYF. CDR3 DNA: TGTGCCATCAGTGTGCGCGCCGGGACTAGCGAAGGGGAGACCCAGTACTTC.

The chain joins TRBV4-3 to TRBJ1-4, with no clear D. CDR1 is LGHNA, CDR2 YSLEER, per germline. Trimming pared 0 bases from V and 3 bases from J, leaving 11 bases between. The CDR3 is made up of 16 amino acids. The DNA for the CDR3 is TGCGCCAGCAGCCAAGAGTACTCACGGGCTAATGAAAAACTGTTTTTT. Encoded protein: CASSQEYSRANEKLFF.

The table lists this clone with a few counts. The chain recombines TRBV6-5 with TRBJ1-6, with TRBD1 matching 11 bases. This CDR3 has 14 amino acids. The germline V gene has CDR1 MNHEY and CDR2 SVGAGI. V lost 6 bases and J lost 10; bases outside the gene matches: 5. The CDR3 sequence: CASSTDRGQSPLHF. The CDR3 nucleotides are TGTGCCAGCAGCACGGACAGGGGGCAGTCACCCCTCCACTTT.

This clone was recorded a few times. This same CDR3 is encoded by further DNA sequences in the sample. V usage is TRBV29-1 and J usage is TRBJ2-5; tentatively, D is TRBD2 (6 bases). V lost 5 bases, J lost 2 bases, and 9 bases lay in between. Germline loops: CDR1 SQVTM, CDR2 ANQGSEA. This CDR3 has 12 amino acids. The CDR3 loop is CSVFGGQETQYF. The CDR3 DNA sequence: TGCAGCGTTTTTGGAGGGCAAGAGACCCAGTACTTC.

The chain employs TRBV6-5 and TRBJ2-2; TRBD1 matches at 11 bases. The CDR3 contains 13 residues. Trimming removed 7 bases from V and 11 bases from J; junction bases left unmatched: 6. Germline CDR1 and CDR2: MNHEY and SVGAGI. Here the CDR3 DNA reads TGTGCCAGCATTGGACAGGGGGCGAGAGAGCTGTTTTTT. The encoded protein is CASIGQGARELFF.

This clone was seen more than once but under ten times. The rearrangement uses TRBV18 and TRBJ1-4; weak D call: TRBD1 (6 bases). The CDR3 spans 14 residues. The ends were cut back, 3 bases at V and 8 bases at J, with 13 bases in the middle. Germline CDR1 is KGHSH and CDR2 is LQKENI. CDR3 nucleotide sequence: TGTGCCAGCTCACCGCACAGGGACCGGGAAAAACTGTTTTTT. Its translation is CASSPHRDREKLFF. Variable domain in full (rest from reference TRBV18 and TRBJ1-4): NAGVMQNPRHLVRRRGQEARLRCSPMKGHSHVYWYRQLPEEGLKFMVYLQKENIIDESGMPKERFSAEFPKEGPSILRIQQVVRGDSAAYFCASSPHRDREKLFFGSGTQLSVL.

The rearrangement uses TRBV7-8 and TRBJ2-7; TRBD2 matches at 8 bases. Germline V gene data show CDR1 as SGHVS and CDR2 as FQNEAQ. V lost 1 base and J lost 2; bases outside the gene matches: 7. The CDR3 is 16 residues long. DNA for the CDR3: TGTGCCAGCAGCTTAGAGCTGCGCGGGGGGACCTACGAGCAGTACTTC. This encodes CASSLELRGGTYEQYF.

The chain is built from TRBV7-3 and TRBJ2-3; unclear D gene. CDR1 is SGHTA, CDR2 FQGTGA, per germline. This CDR3 spans 13 amino acids. V was cut by 0 bases and J by 5 bases, with 6 bases left in between. The CDR3 bases are TGTGCCAGCAGCTTAACGCCCCAAGATACGCAGTATTTT. It yields the protein CASSLTPQDTQYF. The whole variable domain, remainder taken from reference TRBV7-3 and TRBJ2-3, is GAGVSQTPSNKVTEKGKYVELRCDPISGHTALYWYRQSLGQGPEFLIYFQGTGAADDSGLPNDRFFAVRPEGSVSTLKIQRTERGDSAVYLCASSLTPQDTQYFGPGTRLTVL.

This clone came up a few times. V is TRBV6-5 and J is TRBJ2-7, with D perhaps TRBD1 or TRBD2 (6 bases each). Germline assignment: CDR1 MNHEY and CDR2 SVGAGI. The CDR3 runs to 14 residues. The V gene lost 5 bases and the J gene lost 4 bases, with 15 bases spanning the gap. The CDR3 sequence: CASSPRGPFYEQYF. The CDR3 coding sequence is TGTGCCAGCAGTCCTCGGGGGCCATTTTACGAGCAGTACTTC.

The V gene is TRBV11-1, the J gene TRBJ1-6; 8 bases match TRBD1. J was trimmed by 8 bases and V by 4 bases; bases with no gene match: 7. Germline lookup yields CDR1 SGHAT and CDR2 FQDESV (reference sequence). CDR3 length: 15 amino acids. The CDR3 reads CASSSRGQGYSPLHF. CDR3 DNA: TGTGCCAGCAGCTCCCGCGGACAGGGATATTCACCCCTCCACTTT.

The gene calls are TRBV5-4 and TRBJ2-5; maybe TRBD2 (5 bases). This CDR3 has 16 amino acids. Germline V gives CDR1 SGHNT, CDR2 YYREEE (reference sequence). V lost 0 bases and J lost 5, with 17 bases in between. CDR3 sequence (DNA): TGTGCCAGCAGCTTGGCCGTGGGCCGTAGCGAGGAGACCCAGTACTTC. Translating gives CASSLAVGRSEETQYF.

The rearrangement uses TRBV7-9 and TRBJ1-2; no clear D gene. CDR1 SEHNR and CDR2 FQNEAQ come from the germline V gene (reference sequence). This CDR3 has 13 residues. V dropped 1 base and J dropped 5 bases, with 8 bases sitting between them. The CDR3 region is CASSLGVEYGYTF. The CDR3 coding sequence is TGTGCCAGCAGCTTAGGTGTGGAGTATGGCTACACCTTC.

This chain connects TRBV10-3 to TRBJ1-4; D is unresolved. Germline-derived CDR1 and CDR2 are ENHRY and SYGVKD. The CDR3 has 13 amino acids. V lost 2 bases and J 5 bases, leaving 6 bases between the germline ends. DNA for the CDR3: TGTGCCATCAGTGAGCGGGAAAATGAAAAACTGTTTTTT. Translation gives CAISERENEKLFF.